This T cell receptor (beta chain) was profiled in a study of shared clonotypes between healthy human individuals. Overall study findings and caveats: Non-shared clonotypes showed lower generation probabilities than clonotypes common to all four donors. Collection of samples was limited to blood; tissue repertoires likely differ.

Germline CDR1 KGHSH, CDR2 LQKENI. V was clipped by 6 bases and J by 2 bases, with 21 bases between them. This CDR3 has 17 residues. Genomic DNA (from each subset) was split evenly across several immunoSEQ plates. The authors' processing: Quality scores were absent from the junction-only immunoSEQ sequences, so filtering differed. Here immunoSEQ multiplex PCR was the method, and the copy in TCRdb shows in-frame clones only, minus some. The V and J calls and clone size are taken from that table; D and trimming were inferred from the DNA. The sample has 2 million to 2.5 million clones; 92% are singletons. About this clone: Its antigen remains unknown.

Sequencing input: naive CD4+ T cells from PBMCs. Specified subset: CD45RA+ positively selected. The V and J genes are TRBV18 and TRBJ2-3; possibly TRBD2 for D (6 bases). The sequence was collected from a man between 18 and 29 years old in good health. Some clones in this sample may be carry-over from other donors' samples. CDR3 protein: CASSLIRVADNTDTQYF. The CDR3 region has the DNA TGTGCCAGCTCCCTGATCAGGGTAGCGGATAACACAGATACGCAGTATTTT.